This TCR beta chain was found in a study of T cell responses to AZD1222 COVID-19 vaccine. Overall study: The analysis combined second doses at about 4 or about 12 weeks. Study findings and constraints: A reported finding is that nearly half of spike-specific TCRs target unmutated variant regions.

About this clone: The antigen is not known.

Method: immunoSEQ multiplex PCR; TCRdb's copy keeps in-frame clones and lacks some. The sample comprises around 52,000 clones, more than 75% of which are singletons, and over 15% rests with the top ten. This TCR came from an adult in good health. Source: peripheral blood, taken on day 0 of AZD1222 vaccination.

CDR3 sequence reads: CASSLGGTLNTGELFF. The DNA for the CDR3 is TGCGCCAGCAGCTTGGGAGGGACTTTGAACACCGGGGAGCTGTTTTTT. The V call is TRBV5-1, the J call TRBJ2-2, with a tentative D call TRBD2 (6 bases). The V and J ends lost 0 bases and 1 base respectively, with 10 bases between them. Germline CDR1 is SGHRS and CDR2 is YFSETQ. The CDR3 covers 16 residues.